This T cell receptor (beta chain) came from a study of T cell responses to AZD1222 COVID-19 vaccine. Notes on the study in general: Among the donors, most were white British and more were female, and clonal diversity was possibly underestimated. Repertoire sampling occurred only after the peak T cell response. Spike-specific TCR breadth and depth were elevated following two AZD1222 doses.

About this clone itself: The antigen is undetermined.

Germline trimming cut 1 base from V and 2 bases from J; bases unmatched to any gene: 6. The CDR3 loop spans 15 amino acids. The germline CDR1 and CDR2 sequences are SGHKS and YYEKEE (reference sequence). Repertoires were generated with immunoSEQ multiplex PCR, while TCRdb's copy carries only in-frame clones and drops some. The repertoire consists of 120,000 or so clones, with 92% occurring once and the leading ten covering about 7.5%. The chain links TRBV5-5 to TRBJ2-7; 7 bases align to TRBD2. The input for sequencing was peripheral blood, taken 28 days after the second AZD1222 dose. The TCR originated in an adult who received the AZD1222 COVID-19 vaccine. In DNA form, the CDR3 reads TGTGCCAGCAGCTTGTTGGGAGGGCCCACCTACGAGCAGTACTTC. This translates into CASSLLGGPTYEQYF.